The clone carrying this TCR beta chain was observed once. This specimen belongs to a study of CD8 T cells in Susac syndrome. Reverse transcription used about 0.5 to 1 ug RNA and random hexamers. TCRdb processed the immunoSEQ multiplex PCR reads anew with MiXCR; each CDR3 protein has one entry. The profile covers approximately 140,000 distinct CDR3 sequences, with over 85% appearing a single time and approximately 0.27% taken by the ten largest. V dropped 5 bases and J dropped 12 bases, with 16 bases sitting between them. The CDR3 is 12 residues long. TCR beta sequencing covered blood CD8+ and CD4+ T cells. Matched for age and sex, the controls were healthy donors. Purification of the CD8+ and CD4+ T cells relied on negative isolation, and TEMRA cells underwent FACS enrichment.

This sequence joins TRBV12-3 or TRBV12-4 and TRBJ2-5; a possible D gene is TRBD2 (5 bases). This sequence was found in a human donor in good health. Sequencing was performed on CD8+ T cells from PBMCs. The CDR3 here is CASSLLGAGEYF. Here the CDR3 DNA reads TGTGCCAGCAGTCTCCTCGGAGCCGGGGAGTACTTC.